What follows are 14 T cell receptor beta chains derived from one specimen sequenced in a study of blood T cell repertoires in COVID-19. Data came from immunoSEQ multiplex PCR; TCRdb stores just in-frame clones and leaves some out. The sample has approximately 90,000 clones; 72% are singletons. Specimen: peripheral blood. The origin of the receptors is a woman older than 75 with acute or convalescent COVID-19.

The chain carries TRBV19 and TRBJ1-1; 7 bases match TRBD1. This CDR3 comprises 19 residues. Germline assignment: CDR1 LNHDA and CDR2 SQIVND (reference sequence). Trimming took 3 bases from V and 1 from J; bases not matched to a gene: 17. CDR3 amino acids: CASSMMGHRDRQKNTEAFF. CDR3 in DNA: TGTGCCAGTAGTATGATGGGGCACCGGGACAGACAGAAGAACACTGAAGCTTTCTTT.

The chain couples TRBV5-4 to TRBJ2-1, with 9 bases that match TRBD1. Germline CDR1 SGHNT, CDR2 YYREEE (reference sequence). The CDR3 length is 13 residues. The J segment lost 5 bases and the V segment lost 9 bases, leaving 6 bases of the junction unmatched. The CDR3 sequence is CAIPGQGNNEQFF. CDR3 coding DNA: TGTGCCATTCCGGGACAGGGCAACAATGAGCAGTTCTTC.

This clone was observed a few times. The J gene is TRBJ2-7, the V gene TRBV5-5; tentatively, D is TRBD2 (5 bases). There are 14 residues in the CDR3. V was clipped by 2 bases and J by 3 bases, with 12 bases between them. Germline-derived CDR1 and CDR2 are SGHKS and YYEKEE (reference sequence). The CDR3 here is CASSFRPAGYEQYF. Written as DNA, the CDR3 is TGTGCCAGCAGCTTTCGGCCCGCGGGCTACGAGCAGTACTTC.

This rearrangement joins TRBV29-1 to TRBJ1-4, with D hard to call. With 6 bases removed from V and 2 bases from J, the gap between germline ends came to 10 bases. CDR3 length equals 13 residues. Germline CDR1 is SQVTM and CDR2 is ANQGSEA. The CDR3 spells CSVRAETNEKLFF. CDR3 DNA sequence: TGCAGCGTGCGGGCAGAGACTAATGAAAAACTGTTTTTT. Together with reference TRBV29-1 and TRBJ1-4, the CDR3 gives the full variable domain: SAVISQKPSRDICQRGTSLTIQCQVDSQVTMMFWYRQQPGQSLTLIATANQGSEATYESGFVIDKFPISRPNLTFSTLTVSNMSPEDSSIYLCSVRAETNEKLFFGSGTQLSVL.

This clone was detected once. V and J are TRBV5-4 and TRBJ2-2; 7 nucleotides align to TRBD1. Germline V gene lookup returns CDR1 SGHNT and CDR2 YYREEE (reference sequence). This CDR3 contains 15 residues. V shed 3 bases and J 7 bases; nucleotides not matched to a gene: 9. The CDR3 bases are TGTGCCAGCAGCTCCTCGACAGGGAACCACGGGGAGCTGTTTTTT. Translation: CASSSSTGNHGELFF.

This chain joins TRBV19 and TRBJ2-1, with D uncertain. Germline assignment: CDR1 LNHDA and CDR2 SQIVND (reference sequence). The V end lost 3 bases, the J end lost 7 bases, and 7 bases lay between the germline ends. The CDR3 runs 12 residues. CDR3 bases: TGTGCCAGTAGTATGCCCGGGAATGAGCAGTTCTTC. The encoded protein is CASSMPGNEQFF.

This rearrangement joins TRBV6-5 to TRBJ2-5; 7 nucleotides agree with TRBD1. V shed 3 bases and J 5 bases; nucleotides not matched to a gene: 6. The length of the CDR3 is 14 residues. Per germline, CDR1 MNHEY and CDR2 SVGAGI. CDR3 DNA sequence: TGTGCCAGCAGTTATTTGGGACAGAGGGAGACCCAGTACTTC. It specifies CASSYLGQRETQYF.

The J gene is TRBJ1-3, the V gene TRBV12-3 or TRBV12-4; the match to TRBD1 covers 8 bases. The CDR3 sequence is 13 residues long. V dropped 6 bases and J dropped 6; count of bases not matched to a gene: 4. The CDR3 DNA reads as TGTGCCAGCAGAGTGACAGGGGAAAACACCATATATTTT. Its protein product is CASRVTGENTIYF.

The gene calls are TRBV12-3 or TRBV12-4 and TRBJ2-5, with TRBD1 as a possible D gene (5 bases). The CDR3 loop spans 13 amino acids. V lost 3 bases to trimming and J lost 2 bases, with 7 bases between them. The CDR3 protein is CASSFDRQETQYF. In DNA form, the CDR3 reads TGTGCCAGCAGTTTCGACAGACAAGAGACCCAGTACTTC.

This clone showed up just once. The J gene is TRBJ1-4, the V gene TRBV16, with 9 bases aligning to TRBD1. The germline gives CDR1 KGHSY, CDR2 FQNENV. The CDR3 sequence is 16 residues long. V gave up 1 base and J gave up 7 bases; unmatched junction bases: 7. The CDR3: CASSQYLGQGGEKLFF. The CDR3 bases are TGTGCCAGCAGCCAATATTTGGGACAGGGAGGTGAAAAACTGTTTTTT.

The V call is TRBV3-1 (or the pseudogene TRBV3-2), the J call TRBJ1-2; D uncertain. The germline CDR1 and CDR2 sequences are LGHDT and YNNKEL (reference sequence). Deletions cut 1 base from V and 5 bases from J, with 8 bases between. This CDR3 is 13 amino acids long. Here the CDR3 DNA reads TGTGCCAGCAGCCAAGGTGCGGGGTATGGCTACACCTTC. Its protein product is CASSQGAGYGYTF.

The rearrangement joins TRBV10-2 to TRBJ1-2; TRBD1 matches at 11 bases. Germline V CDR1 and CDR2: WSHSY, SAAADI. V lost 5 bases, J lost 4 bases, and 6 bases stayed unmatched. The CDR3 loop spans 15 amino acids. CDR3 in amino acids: CASSNRDRGTYGYTF. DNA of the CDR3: TGCGCCAGCAGTAACCGGGACAGGGGGACCTATGGCTACACCTTC.

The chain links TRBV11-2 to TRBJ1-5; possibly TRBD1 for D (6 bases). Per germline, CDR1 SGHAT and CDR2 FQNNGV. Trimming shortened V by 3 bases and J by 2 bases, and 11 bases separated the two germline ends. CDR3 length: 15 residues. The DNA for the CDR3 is TGTGCCAGCAGCTTCTCAGGGGCCCGCAATCAGCCCCAGCATTTT. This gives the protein CASSFSGARNQPQHF. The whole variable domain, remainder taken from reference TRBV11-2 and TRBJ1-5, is EAGVAQSPRYKIIEKRQSVAFWCNPISGHATLYWYQQILGQGPKLLIQFQNNGVVDDSQLPKDRFSAERLKGVDSTLKIQPAKLEDSAVYLCASSFSGARNQPQHFGDGTRLSIL.

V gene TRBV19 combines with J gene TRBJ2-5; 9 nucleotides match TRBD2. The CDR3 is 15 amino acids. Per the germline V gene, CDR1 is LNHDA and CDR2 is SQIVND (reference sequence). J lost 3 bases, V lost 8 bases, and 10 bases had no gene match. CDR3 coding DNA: TGTGCCAGTTCGCGGGAGGGGGCTTTGGAAGAGACCCAGTACTTC. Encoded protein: CASSREGALEETQYF.